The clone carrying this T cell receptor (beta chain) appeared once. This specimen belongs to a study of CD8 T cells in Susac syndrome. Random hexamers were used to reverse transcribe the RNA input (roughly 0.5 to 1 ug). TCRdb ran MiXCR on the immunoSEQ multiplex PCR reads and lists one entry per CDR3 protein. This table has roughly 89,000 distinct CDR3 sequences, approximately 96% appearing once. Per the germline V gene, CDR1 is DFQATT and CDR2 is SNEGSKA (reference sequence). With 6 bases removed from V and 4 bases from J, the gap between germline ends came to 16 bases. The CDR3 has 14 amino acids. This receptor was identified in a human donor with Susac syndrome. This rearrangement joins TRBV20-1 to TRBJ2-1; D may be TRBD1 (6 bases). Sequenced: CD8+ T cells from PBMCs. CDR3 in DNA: TGCAGTGCCAAACCTTGGGGGCAGTACAATGAGCAGTTCTTC. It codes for CSAKPWGQYNEQFF.